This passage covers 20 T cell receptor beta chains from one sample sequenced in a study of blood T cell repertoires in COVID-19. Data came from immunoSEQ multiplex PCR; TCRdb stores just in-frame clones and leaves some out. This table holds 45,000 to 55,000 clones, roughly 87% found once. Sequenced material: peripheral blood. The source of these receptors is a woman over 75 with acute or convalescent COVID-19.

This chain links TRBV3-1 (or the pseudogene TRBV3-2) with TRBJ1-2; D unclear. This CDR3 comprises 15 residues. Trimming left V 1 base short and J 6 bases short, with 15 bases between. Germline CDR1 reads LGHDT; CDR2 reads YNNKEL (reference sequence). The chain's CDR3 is CASSQAPFGVHGYTF. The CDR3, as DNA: TGTGCCAGCAGCCAAGCCCCTTTTGGAGTTCATGGCTACACCTTC.

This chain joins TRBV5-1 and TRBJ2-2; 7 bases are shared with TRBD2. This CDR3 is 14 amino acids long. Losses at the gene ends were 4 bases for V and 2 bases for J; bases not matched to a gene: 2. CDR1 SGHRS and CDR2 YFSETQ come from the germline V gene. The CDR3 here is CASSRDYNTGELFF. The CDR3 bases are TGCGCCAGCAGCCGGGACTACAACACCGGGGAGCTGTTTTTT. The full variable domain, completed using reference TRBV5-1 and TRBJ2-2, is KAGVTQTPRYLIKTRGQQVTLSCSPISGHRSVSWYQQTPGQGLQFLFEYFSETQRNKGNFPGRFSGRQFSNSRSEMNVSTLELGDSALYLCASSRDYNTGELFFGEGSRLTVL.

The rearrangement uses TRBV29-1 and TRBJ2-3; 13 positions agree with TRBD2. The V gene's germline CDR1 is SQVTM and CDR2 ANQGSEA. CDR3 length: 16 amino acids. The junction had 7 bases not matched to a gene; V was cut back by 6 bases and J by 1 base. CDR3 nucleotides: TGCAGCGTCCACGGACTAGCGGGGGCCCGCACAGATACGCAGTATTTT. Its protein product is CSVHGLAGARTDTQYF.

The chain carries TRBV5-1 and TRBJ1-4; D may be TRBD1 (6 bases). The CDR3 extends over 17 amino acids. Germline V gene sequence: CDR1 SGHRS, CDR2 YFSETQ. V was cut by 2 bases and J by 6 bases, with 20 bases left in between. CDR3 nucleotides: TGCGCCAGCAGCTTAGGGACTAGCGGGGGGGCTTATGAAAAACTGTTTTTT. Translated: CASSLGTSGGAYEKLFF. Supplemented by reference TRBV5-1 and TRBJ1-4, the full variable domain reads KAGVTQTPRYLIKTRGQQVTLSCSPISGHRSVSWYQQTPGQGLQFLFEYFSETQRNKGNFPGRFSGRQFSNSRSEMNVSTLELGDSALYLCASSLGTSGGAYEKLFFGSGTQLSVL.

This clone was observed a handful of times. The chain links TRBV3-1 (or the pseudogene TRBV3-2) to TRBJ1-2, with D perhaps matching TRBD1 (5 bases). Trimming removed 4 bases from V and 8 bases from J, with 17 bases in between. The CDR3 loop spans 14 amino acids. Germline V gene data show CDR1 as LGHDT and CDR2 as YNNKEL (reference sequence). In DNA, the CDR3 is TGTGCCAGCAGCCCTCGGGGGAGCCCTAAGGGCTACACCTTC. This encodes CASSPRGSPKGYTF.

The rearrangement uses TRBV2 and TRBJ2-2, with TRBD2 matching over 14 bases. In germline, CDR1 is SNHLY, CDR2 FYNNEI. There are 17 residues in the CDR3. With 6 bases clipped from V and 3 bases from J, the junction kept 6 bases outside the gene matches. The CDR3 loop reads CASRAGLAGGHTGELFF. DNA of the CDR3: TGTGCCAGCAGGGCCGGACTAGCGGGGGGTCACACCGGGGAGCTGTTTTTT.

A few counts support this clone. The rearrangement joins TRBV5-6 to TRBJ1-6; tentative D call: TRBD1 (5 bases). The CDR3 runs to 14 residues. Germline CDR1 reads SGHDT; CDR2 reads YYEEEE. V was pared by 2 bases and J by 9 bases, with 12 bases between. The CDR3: CASSFGGSGSPLHF. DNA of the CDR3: TGTGCCAGCAGCTTCGGGGGTTCAGGTTCACCCCTCCACTTT.

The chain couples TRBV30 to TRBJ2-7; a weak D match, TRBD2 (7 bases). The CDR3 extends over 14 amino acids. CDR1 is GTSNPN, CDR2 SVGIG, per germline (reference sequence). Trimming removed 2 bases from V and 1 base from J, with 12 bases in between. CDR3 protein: CAWSSGGKSYEQYF. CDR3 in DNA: TGTGCCTGGAGTTCGGGGGGCAAATCCTACGAGCAGTACTTC.

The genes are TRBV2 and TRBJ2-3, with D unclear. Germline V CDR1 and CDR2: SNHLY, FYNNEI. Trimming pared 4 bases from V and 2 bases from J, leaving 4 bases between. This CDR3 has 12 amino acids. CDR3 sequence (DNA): TGTGCCAGCAGTGTGGCCACAGATACGCAGTATTTT. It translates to CASSVATDTQYF.

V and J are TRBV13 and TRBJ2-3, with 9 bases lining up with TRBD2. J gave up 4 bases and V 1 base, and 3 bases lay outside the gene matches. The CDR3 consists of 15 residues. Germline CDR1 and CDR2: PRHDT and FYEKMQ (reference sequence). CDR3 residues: CASSLAAGGADTQYF. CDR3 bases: TGTGCCAGCAGCTTAGCAGCGGGGGGTGCAGATACGCAGTATTTT.

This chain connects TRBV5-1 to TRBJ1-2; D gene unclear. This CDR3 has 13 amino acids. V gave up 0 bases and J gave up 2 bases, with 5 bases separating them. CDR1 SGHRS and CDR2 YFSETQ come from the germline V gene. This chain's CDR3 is CASSLDKNYGYTF. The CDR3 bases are TGCGCCAGCAGCTTGGACAAGAACTATGGCTACACCTTC.

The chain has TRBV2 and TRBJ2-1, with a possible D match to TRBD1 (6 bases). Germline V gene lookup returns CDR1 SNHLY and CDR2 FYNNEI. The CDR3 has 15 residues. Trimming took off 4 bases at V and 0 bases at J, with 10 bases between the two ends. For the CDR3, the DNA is TGTGCCAGCAGTGCGGACAGAAGCTCCTACAATGAGCAGTTCTTC. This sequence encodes CASSADRSSYNEQFF.

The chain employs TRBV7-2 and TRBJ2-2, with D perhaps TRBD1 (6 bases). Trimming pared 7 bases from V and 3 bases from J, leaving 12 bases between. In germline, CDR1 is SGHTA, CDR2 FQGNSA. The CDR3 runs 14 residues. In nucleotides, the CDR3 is TGTGCCAGCACCCAGGGGACCCACACCGGGGAGCTGTTTTTT. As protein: CASTQGTHTGELFF.

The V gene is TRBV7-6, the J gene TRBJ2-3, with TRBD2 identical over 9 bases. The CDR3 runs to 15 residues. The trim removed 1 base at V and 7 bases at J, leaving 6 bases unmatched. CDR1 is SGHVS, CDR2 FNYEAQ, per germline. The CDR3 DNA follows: TGTGCCAGCAGCTTAGGAGCGGGGGGCTTAAATACGCAGTATTTT. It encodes CASSLGAGGLNTQYF.

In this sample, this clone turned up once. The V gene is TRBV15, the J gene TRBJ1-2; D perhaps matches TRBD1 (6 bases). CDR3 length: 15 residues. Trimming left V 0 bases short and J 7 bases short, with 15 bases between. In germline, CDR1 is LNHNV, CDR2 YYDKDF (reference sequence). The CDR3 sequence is CATSRDRGGRGGYTF. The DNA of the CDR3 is TGTGCCACCAGCAGAGACCGCGGGGGGCGGGGTGGCTACACCTTC.

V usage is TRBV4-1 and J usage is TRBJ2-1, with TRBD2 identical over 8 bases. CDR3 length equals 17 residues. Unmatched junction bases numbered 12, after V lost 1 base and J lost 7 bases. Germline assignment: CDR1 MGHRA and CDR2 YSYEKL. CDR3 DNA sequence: TGCGCCAGCAGCCAAGGCGATCGGGGGGGCCTCGGTAATGAGCAGTTCTTC. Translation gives CASSQGDRGGLGNEQFF.

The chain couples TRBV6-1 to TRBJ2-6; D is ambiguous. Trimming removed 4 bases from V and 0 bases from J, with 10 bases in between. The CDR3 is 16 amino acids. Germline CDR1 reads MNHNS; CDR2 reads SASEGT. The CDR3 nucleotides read TGTGCCAGCAGTGGGGTCCGGAGCTCTGGGGCCAACGTCCTGACTTTC. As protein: CASSGVRSSGANVLTF.

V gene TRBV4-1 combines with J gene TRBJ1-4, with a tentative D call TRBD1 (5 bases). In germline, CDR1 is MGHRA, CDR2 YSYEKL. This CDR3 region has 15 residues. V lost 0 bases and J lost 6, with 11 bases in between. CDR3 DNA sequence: TGCGCCAGCAGCCAAGAAAACGGGGGGGATGAAAAACTGTTTTTT. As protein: CASSQENGGDEKLFF.

This chain's CDR3 is CASTPGLGNNEQFF. As DNA, the CDR3 is TGTGCCAGCACACCGGGACTAGGGAACAATGAGCAGTTCTTC. The V and J genes are TRBV5-4 and TRBJ2-1; TRBD2 matches at 8 bases. Germline CDR1 reads SGHNT; CDR2 reads YYREEE (reference sequence). The CDR3 sequence is 14 residues long. Losses at the gene ends were 6 bases for V and 5 bases for J; bases not matched to a gene: 7. The whole variable domain, filled in from reference TRBV5-4 and TRBJ2-1, reads ETGVTQSPTHLIKTRGQQVTLRCSSQSGHNTVSWYQQALGQGPQFIFQYYREEENGRGNFPPRFSGLQFPNYSSELNVNALELDDSALYLCASTPGLGNNEQFFGPGTRLTVL.

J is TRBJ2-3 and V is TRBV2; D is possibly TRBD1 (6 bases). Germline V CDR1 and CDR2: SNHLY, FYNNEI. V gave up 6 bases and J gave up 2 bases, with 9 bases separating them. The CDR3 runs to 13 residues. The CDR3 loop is CASRRDNTDTQYF. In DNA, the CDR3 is TGTGCCAGCAGACGGGACAACACAGATACGCAGTATTTT.